This T cell receptor (beta chain) was captured by sequencing in a study of blood T cell repertoires in COVID-19. For the study at large: The United States, Italy and Spain supplied acute and convalescent COVID-19 samples. PBMCs, B-cell-depleted T cells, or T cells were the source of the cDNA or gDNA that made up the material.

Germline CDR1 PRHDT, CDR2 FYEKMQ (reference sequence). The CDR3 sequence is 12 residues long. With V trimmed by 5 bases and J by 8 bases, 3 bases remained unmatched. Clones were read by immunoSEQ multiplex PCR, and TCRdb kept only the in-frame ones, dropping some. In the table there are about 76,000 clones, approximately 85% of which are singletons. The chain joins TRBV13 to TRBJ2-3; 8 nucleotides match TRBD1. The TCR was taken from a human donor in a cohort sampled during active COVID-19. Sequenced material: peripheral blood. The CDR3 loop is CASSPDRGTQYF. As DNA, the CDR3 is TGTGCCAGCAGCCCCGACAGGGGTACGCAGTATTTT.